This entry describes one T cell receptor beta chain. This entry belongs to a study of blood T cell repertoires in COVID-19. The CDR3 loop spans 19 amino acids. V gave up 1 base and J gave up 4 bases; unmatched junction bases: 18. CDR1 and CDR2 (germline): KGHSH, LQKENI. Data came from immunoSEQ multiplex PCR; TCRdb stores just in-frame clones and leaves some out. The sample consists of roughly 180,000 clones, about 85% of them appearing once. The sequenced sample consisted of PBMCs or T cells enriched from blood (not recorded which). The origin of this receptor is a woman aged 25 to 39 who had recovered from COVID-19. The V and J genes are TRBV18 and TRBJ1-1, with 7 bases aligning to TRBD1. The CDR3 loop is CASSPLGRGNTRGGTEAFF. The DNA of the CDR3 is TGTGCCAGCTCACCACTGGGCAGGGGGAATACTCGGGGCGGCACTGAAGCTTTCTTT.